This TCR beta chain originates from a study of neurological immune-mediated disorders. Whole-study results and caveats: Falling below healthy controls, multiple sclerosis showed the least TCR clonal expansion, while HTLV-1-associated myelopathy showed the most. Across subjects, expanded clones had no CDR3 amino acid sequences in common, pointing to private repertoires in all groups.

Every sequencing run generated over 190 million TCR-beta sequences from 15-18 subjects. Using its own MiXCR run on the 5' RACE reads, TCRdb lists one record per CDR3 protein. The table includes around 64,000 distinct CDR3 sequences, 2.5% to 4% detected once. This clonotype was detected many times. The antigen is unknown. Unsorted libraries were generated from 2 million PBMCs. These cells had been stored in RNAlater at -80 C. Germline V gene sequence: CDR1 SGHRS, CDR2 YFSETQ. The CDR3 has 11 amino acids. Between the trimmed V and J ends, which lost 4 bases and 5 bases, there was a span of 5 bases. The TCR was taken from a woman aged 45-59 years with multiple sclerosis. The sequenced sample was PBMCs. The chain has TRBV5-1 and TRBJ2-3; D is uncertain. The CDR3 here is CASSIVDTQYF. CDR3 in DNA: TGCGCCAGCAGCATAGTAGATACGCAGTATTTT.